This T cell receptor beta chain was captured in a study of T cells in women clearing cervical HPV infection. Study background: Controls gave blood once infection was undetectable; cases at lesion identification.

CDR3 length: 14 amino acids. V lost 6 bases and J lost 5; bases outside the gene matches: 7. Germline V CDR1 and CDR2: SNHLY, FYNNEI. Here immunoSEQ multiplex PCR was the method, and the copy in TCRdb shows in-frame clones only, minus some. The sample is made up of roughly 40,000 clones, and the top ten hold 1.2% of it. Details on this clone: With the read ending 3 residues before the CDR3 end, the germline J gene is used to fill in that end.

The sample comprised blood buffy coat. This sequence originates from a woman aged 18 to 75 with a cervical HPV16 infection that either progressed to CIN3+ or cleared (not recorded which). This rearrangement joins TRBV2 to TRBJ1-5, with 7 bases fitting TRBD1. CDR3 DNA (partial): TGTGCCAGCAGCGCCCGGGACAGTTATCAGCCC. Its protein is CASSARDSYQP. The full CDR3 protein reads CASSARDSYQPQHF.